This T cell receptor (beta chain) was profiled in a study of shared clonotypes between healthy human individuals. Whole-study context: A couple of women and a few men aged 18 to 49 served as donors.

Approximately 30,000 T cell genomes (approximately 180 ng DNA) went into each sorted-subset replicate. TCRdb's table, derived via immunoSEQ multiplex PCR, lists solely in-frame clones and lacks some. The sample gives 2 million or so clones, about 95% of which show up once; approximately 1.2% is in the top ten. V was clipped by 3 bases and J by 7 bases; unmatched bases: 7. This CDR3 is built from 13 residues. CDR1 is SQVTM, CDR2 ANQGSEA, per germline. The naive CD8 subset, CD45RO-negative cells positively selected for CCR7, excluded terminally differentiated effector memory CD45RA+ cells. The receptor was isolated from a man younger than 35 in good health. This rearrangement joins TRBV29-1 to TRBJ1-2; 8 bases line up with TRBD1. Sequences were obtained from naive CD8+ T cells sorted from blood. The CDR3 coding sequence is TGCAGCGTTGAGCTCCAGGGGGCCTCTGGCTACACCTTC. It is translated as CSVELQGASGYTF.